This record concerns one T cell receptor beta chain sequence. With V trimmed by 1 base and J by 5 bases, 7 bases remained unmatched. Germline CDR1 reads SGHTA; CDR2 reads FQGNSA. This CDR3 is 15 amino acids long. MiXCR, applied by TCRdb to the RT-PCR reads, yields one record per CDR3 protein. The sample has about 88,000 distinct CDR3 sequences, around 48% seen once. This entry is derived from a study of patients and donors after allogeneic stem cell transplantation. The receptor was isolated from a human donor who was either an allogeneic HSCT recipient or a stem cell or donor lymphocyte infusion donor (not recorded which). It is not recorded whose cells these are; they may come from a transplant donor. The chain joins TRBV7-2 to TRBJ2-5; 7 bases line up with TRBD2. The sequenced material came from blood, either unsorted or a sorted T cell fraction (not recorded which). CDR3 in DNA: TGTGCCAGCAGCTTAGTTTTAACTAGCGAGGAGACCCAGTACTTC. It translates to CASSLVLTSEETQYF.